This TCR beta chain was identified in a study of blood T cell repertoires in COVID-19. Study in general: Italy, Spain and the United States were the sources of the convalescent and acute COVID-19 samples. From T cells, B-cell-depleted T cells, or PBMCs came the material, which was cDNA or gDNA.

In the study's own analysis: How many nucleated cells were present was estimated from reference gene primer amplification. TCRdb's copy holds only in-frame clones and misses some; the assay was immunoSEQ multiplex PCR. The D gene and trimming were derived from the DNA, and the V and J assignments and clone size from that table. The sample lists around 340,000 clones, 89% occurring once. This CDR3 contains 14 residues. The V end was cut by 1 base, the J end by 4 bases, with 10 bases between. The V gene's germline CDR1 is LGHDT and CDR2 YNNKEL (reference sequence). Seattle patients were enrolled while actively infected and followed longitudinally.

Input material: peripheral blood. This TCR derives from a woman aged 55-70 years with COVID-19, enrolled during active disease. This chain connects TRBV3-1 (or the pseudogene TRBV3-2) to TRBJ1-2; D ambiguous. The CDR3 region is CASSQGASIYGYTF. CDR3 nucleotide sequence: TGTGCCAGCAGCCAAGGTGCTAGTATCTATGGCTACACCTTC.